This paragraph reports one T cell receptor (beta chain). TCR beta CDR3 region amplification was performed from RNA transcripts. During a first-round RT-PCR of the TCR CDR3, the HTBI primer set was used. A single record per CDR3 protein comes from TCRdb applying MiXCR to the multiplex PCR reads. Among hundreds of thousands of distinct CDR3 sequences listed, 35% were seen once. This entry belongs to a study of T cells in Graves' hyperthyroidism and ophthalmopathy. CDR1 and CDR2 from the germline V gene are SGHDT and YYEEEE. Trimming removed 5 bases from V and 7 bases from J, with 18 bases in between. There are 14 residues in the CDR3. Based on clinical symptoms, serum thyroxine and TRAb, thyroid ultrasound and orbital computed tomography, diagnoses were reached.

V usage is TRBV5-6 and J usage is TRBJ1-1; D unresolved. Material: blood. The sequence came from a woman aged 35 to 49 with Graves' hyperthyroidism. The DNA for the CDR3 is TGTGCCAGCAGGTTAGAGAGATACCCCCTTGAAGCTTTCTTT. It encodes CASRLERYPLEAFF. The full variable domain, in which reference TRBV5-6 and TRBJ1-1 provide the parts outside the CDR3, is DAGVTQSPTHLIKTRGQQVTLRCSPKSGHDTVSWYQQALGQGPQFIFQYYEEEERQRGNFPDRFSGHQFPNYSSELNVNALLLGDSALYLCASRLERYPLEAFFGQGTRLTVV.